Following are 9 T cell receptor beta chains from one sample sequenced in a study of beta chain features in type 1 diabetes. Expressed TCRB transcripts were sequenced after all isolated RNA was converted to cDNA. Some clones are missing from TCRdb's copy, which holds only in-frame ones; the method was immunoSEQ multiplex PCR. Found here are fewer than 500,000 clones, more than 11% of them singletons; the top ten hold roughly 0.038%. The sample taken for sequencing was naive CD4+ T cells from blood. The receptor set was obtained from a young man in good health.

The chain couples TRBV30 to TRBJ1-1; perhaps TRBD1 as D (5 bases). The germline gives CDR1 GTSNPN, CDR2 SVGIG (reference sequence). V was trimmed by 2 bases and J by 2 bases, leaving 12 bases between them. CDR3 size: 14 residues. The CDR3: CAWSSRGPNTEAFF. The CDR3 region has the DNA TGTGCCTGGAGTTCACGGGGACCAAACACTGAAGCTTTCTTT.

This clone was seen a few times. DNA for the CDR3: TGCGCCAGCAGCGCACAGGGTCCCCCTCAGCCCCAGCATTTT. The encoded protein is CASSAQGPPQPQHF. The V and J genes are TRBV5-1 and TRBJ1-5; possibly TRBD1 for D (6 bases). Looked up from germline, CDR1 is SGHRS and CDR2 is YFSETQ. There are 14 residues in the CDR3. Deletions cut 4 bases from V and 6 bases from J, with 14 bases between.

This chain connects TRBV7-9 to TRBJ1-2; weak D call: TRBD1 (5 bases). Germline V gives CDR1 SEHNR, CDR2 FQNEAQ (reference sequence). This CDR3 is 14 amino acids long. Trimming took off 3 bases at V and 4 bases at J, with 12 bases between the two ends. The CDR3 reads CASSFRQSSYGYTF. In DNA, the CDR3 is TGTGCCAGCAGCTTCCGACAGTCATCCTATGGCTACACCTTC. Supplemented by reference TRBV7-9 and TRBJ1-2, the full variable domain reads DTGVSQNPRHKITKRGQNVTFRCDPISEHNRLYWYRQTLGQGPEFLTYFQNEAQLEKSRLLSDRFSAERPKGSFSTLEIQRTEQGDSAMYLCASSFRQSSYGYTFGSGTRLTVV.

This clone was picked up a small number of times. The chain couples TRBV30 to TRBJ2-2; no definite D call. CDR3 size: 15 residues. Germline lookup yields CDR1 GTSNPN and CDR2 SVGIG (reference sequence). V lost 0 bases and J lost 1, with 9 bases in between. The CDR3 reads CAWSVRRMNTGELFF. CDR3 DNA sequence: TGTGCCTGGAGTGTGCGGCGGATGAACACCGGGGAGCTGTTTTTT.

The table lists this clone with a few counts. This chain uses TRBV29-1 with TRBJ2-5; no reliable D call. The CDR3 runs 13 residues. The V and J ends lost 5 bases and 2 bases respectively, with 12 bases between them. Germline CDR1 and CDR2: SQVTM and ANQGSEA. The CDR3, as DNA: TGCAGCGTTAGTTTCGGCAGTCAAGAGACCCAGTACTTC. It yields the protein CSVSFGSQETQYF.

This clone was observed a handful of times. The chain employs TRBV7-8 and TRBJ2-1, with 8 bases that match TRBD2. This CDR3 comprises 16 residues. With 1 base clipped from V and 1 base from J, the junction kept 3 bases outside the gene matches. Germline assignment: CDR1 SGHVS and CDR2 FQNEAQ. CDR3 sequence reads: CASSLGSGGSYNEQFF. DNA for the CDR3: TGTGCCAGCAGCTTAGGAAGCGGGGGTTCCTACAATGAGCAGTTCTTC.

Here the CDR3 reads CASSFRGLSTGELFF. The CDR3 DNA is TGTGCCAGCAGCTTTCGCGGGTTGAGCACCGGGGAGCTGTTTTTT. The chain carries TRBV5-6 and TRBJ2-2; TRBD2 is a possible D gene (5 bases). This CDR3 region has 15 residues. CDR1 and CDR2 (germline): SGHDT, YYEEEE. V lost 2 bases and J lost 4, with 12 bases in between.

This clone occurred a few times. This rearrangement joins TRBV2 to TRBJ1-2, with D uncertain. V was clipped by 0 bases and J by 4 bases, with 3 bases between them. The germline CDR1 and CDR2 sequences are SNHLY and FYNNEI. This CDR3 spans 12 amino acids. The CDR3 DNA sequence: TGTGCCAGCAGTGAAGCAGGCTATGGCTACACCTTC. It encodes CASSEAGYGYTF.

The chain carries TRBV5-1 and TRBJ2-3, with TRBD2 matching over 11 bases. Germline CDR1 and CDR2: SGHRS and YFSETQ. This CDR3 has 17 residues. V shed 3 bases and J 1 base; nucleotides not matched to a gene: 7. The CDR3 sequence: CASSSYPGLAGTDTQYF. The CDR3 DNA reads as TGCGCCAGCAGCTCCTACCCGGGACTAGCGGGCACAGATACGCAGTATTTT. The full variable domain, in which reference TRBV5-1 and TRBJ2-3 provide the parts outside the CDR3, is KAGVTQTPRYLIKTRGQQVTLSCSPISGHRSVSWYQQTPGQGLQFLFEYFSETQRNKGNFPGRFSGRQFSNSRSEMNVSTLELGDSALYLCASSSYPGLAGTDTQYFGPGTRLTVL.